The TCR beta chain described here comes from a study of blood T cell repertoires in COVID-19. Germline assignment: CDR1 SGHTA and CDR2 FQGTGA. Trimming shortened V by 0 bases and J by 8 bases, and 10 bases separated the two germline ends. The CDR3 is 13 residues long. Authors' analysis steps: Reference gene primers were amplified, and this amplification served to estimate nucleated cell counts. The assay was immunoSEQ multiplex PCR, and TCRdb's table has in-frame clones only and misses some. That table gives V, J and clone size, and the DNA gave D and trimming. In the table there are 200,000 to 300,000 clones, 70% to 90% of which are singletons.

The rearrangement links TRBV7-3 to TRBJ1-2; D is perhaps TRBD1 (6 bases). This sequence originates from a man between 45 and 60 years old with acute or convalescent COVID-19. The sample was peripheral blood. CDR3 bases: TGTGCCAGCAGCTTAACTGGGGGCGGAGGCTACACCTTC. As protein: CASSLTGGGGYTF.